The rows below give T cell receptor beta chains drawn from one sample of a study of cytomegalovirus exposure and HLA in healthy donors. The table came from immunoSEQ multiplex PCR; TCRdb's copy has only in-frame clones and leaves some out. The repertoire holds 60,000 to 90,000 clones, with approximately 70% as singletons. Sequencing was carried out using PBMCs. These receptors were obtained from a woman aged 45-65 years in good health and CMV-seropositive. CDR3s leave out the opening cysteine and the closing phenylalanine or tryptophan.

>TRBV5-1
ASSLAADNTEAF
>TRBV6-1
ASSERAGGRHEQY
>TRBV10-3
AISDTVSNQPQH
>TRBV7-9
ASRGGLATGELF
>TRBV7-2
ASSPNGLNEQF
>TRBV7-9
ASSLYRSHTDTQY
>TRBV7-9
ASTPGEGQPQH
>TRBV27
ASSLTVNQPQH
>TRBV7-2
ASSPDGVTIGYT
>TRBV5-1
ASSLSGSTLNTGELF
>TRBV4-1
ASSQDFLATAPQH
>TRBV19
ASSAGTGVFYEQY
>TRBV5-6
ASSPGPQGKTQY
>TRBV4-2
ASSLITGHDSYEQY
>TRBV5-1
ASSQGNYGYT
>TRBV4-1
ASSQDGSYEQY
>TRBV27
ASTPGGLGTGELF
>TRBV29-1
SVRTGINNEQF
>TRBV2
ASAPSLVHGQGHGELF
>TRBV4-3
ASSRYPGRSGNTIY
>TRBV5-1
ASSYGQGNTGAF
>TRBV6-5
ASSEWDRVGEQY
>TRBV18
ASSPGATEAF
>TRBV7-2
ASSPSGLAPDTQY
>TRBV27
ASSYQENTEAF
>TRBV6-1
ASSDTGNQPQH
>TRBV9
ASSGTGTGYGYT
>TRBV5-4
ASSPTGFDTEAF
>TRBV28
ASSTYSATNEKLF
>TRBV7-8
ASSLNGLAGLQETQY
>TRBV5-1
ASSAPGQSTDTQY
>TRBV27
ASNPAGGSTEAF
>TRBV5-1
ASSLEGRNEQY
>TRBV6-5
ASSTQRVLTDTIY
>TRBV15
ATSRGTGLKYT
>TRBV7-2
ASSLSIGREGNEQF
>TRBV7-6
ASSRTGQKEDEQY
>TRBV28
ASSFGGSYEQY
>TRBV5-1
ASSLGQGAQGYT
>TRBV27
ASSSTGWGDTQY
>TRBV29-1
SVTGLTSTYEQY
>TRBV9
ASSWSGSTDTQY
>TRBV7-9
ASSGTGVPGNTIY
>TRBV6-4
ASRREASNTEAF
>TRBV4-1
ASSQDDFAIRTGNQPQH
>TRBV5-1
ASSLVTGVSYNEQF
>TRBV28
ASSFGLGN
>TRBV4-3
ASRNRADTQY
>TRBV6-5
ASNKPRGGYT
>TRBV28
ASSSYRSSYNSPLH
>TRBV7-9
ASSLASGANVLT
>TRBV5-1
ASSIQRDNNEQF
>TRBV5-1
ASSPGLVPYNEQF
>TRBV18
ASSPPSRAGEKLF
>TRBV15
ATSRLGQPQH
>TRBV19
ASSILAGGNYEQY
>TRBV27
ASRRDRGGLDTGELF
>TRBV5-6
ASSFPSGGDTQY
>TRBV11-3
ASSSISGSATDTQY